Given below is one T cell receptor beta chain in context. Its cognate antigen is unknown. V dropped 4 bases and J dropped 4 bases, with 11 bases sitting between them. The CDR3 length is 13 residues. Germline CDR1 is SQVTM and CDR2 is ANQGSEA. These data belong to a study of T-cell reconstitution after alpha-beta-depleted transplantation in children. Study findings and constraints: Expanded graft clones, several hundred of them, were reportedly the source of alpha-beta T cells about two months after transplant. Several patients had high TCRbeta diversity at day 60; it came from surviving recipient T cells and thymic progenitors. Newly generated T cells supplied most T-cell counts and diversity one year post-transplant.

Library preparation (for TCRbeta) was performed with unique molecular identifiers. Each CDR3 protein gets one entry after TCRdb re-called the PCR reads with MiXCR. Here the sample spans about 1,000,000 distinct CDR3 sequences, around 30% being singletons. This sequence was found in a boy in the first two years of life who had a stem cell transplant for SCID, so the T cells may come from the graft donor. The input for sequencing was PBMCs, mostly from graft donor cells, taken 360 days after TCRalphabeta/CD19-depleted stem cell transplant. The rearrangement links TRBV29-1 to TRBJ1-5, with a tentative D call TRBD1 (5 bases). CDR3 region: CSVGFGGNQPQHF. The CDR3 DNA sequence: TGCAGCGTTGGGTTTGGGGGTAATCAGCCCCAGCATTTT.